The sequence of this T cell receptor (beta chain) was determined in a study of blood T cell repertoires in COVID-19. Background on the study: The study drew acute and convalescent COVID-19 samples from the United States, Italy and Spain.

The method was immunoSEQ multiplex PCR; TCRdb's version includes in-frame clones alone and lacks a portion of them. This table holds approximately 130,000 clones, around 81% found once. The CDR3 contains 17 residues. Germline V gene lookup returns CDR1 MGHRA and CDR2 YSYEKL. The germline V and J ends were trimmed by 0 bases and 1 base, with 10 bases remaining between them. The clonotype was recovered from a man aged 40-55 years with active or convalescent COVID-19. The chain couples TRBV4-1 to TRBJ2-6; perhaps TRBD1 as D (5 bases). Sequencing was carried out using peripheral blood. In DNA form, the CDR3 reads TGCGCCAGCAGCCAAGAGCAGTCAGGGTCTGGGGCCAACGTCCTGACTTTC. Amino acids: CASSQEQSGSGANVLTF.